A selection of T cell receptor beta chains follows, all from one sample in a study of T cells in localized non-small cell lung cancer. Produced via immunoSEQ multiplex PCR; TCRdb's table is partial and in-frame only. The repertoire consists of 86,000 or so clones, with just under 85% occurring once and the leading ten covering approximately 2.8%. The sample here was peripheral blood, taken before any cancer treatment. Every receptor here comes from a man aged 40 to 75 with stage I lung adenocarcinoma. CDR3s include the opening cysteine and the closing phenylalanine or tryptophan. A D gene is named only where the DNA matches it firmly. Not all rows give a size; the values are once, few, many and, for expanded clones, a class.

j_call,clone_size,d_call,cdr3_length,v_call,cdr3_nt,cdr3_aa
TRBJ1-6,.,.,13,TRBV5-4,TGTGCCAGCAGCTTCGGGGGTCATTCACCCCTCCACTTT,CASSFGGHSPLHF
TRBJ2-5,.,TRBD2,15,TRBV7-8,TGTGCCAGCAGCCTGCCTACTAGCGGCCAAGAGACCCAGTACTTC,CASSLPTSGQETQYF
TRBJ2-1,.,TRBD2,15,TRBV5-1,TGCGCCAGCAGCTTCCAAGCGGGGGGCTCGGTAATTCAGTTCTTC,CASSFQAGGSVIQFF
TRBJ1-2,.,.,12,TRBV25-1,TGTGCCAGCAGTGGACAGACTTATGGCTACACCTTC,CASSGQTYGYTF
TRBJ1-1,.,TRBD1,16,TRBV7-2,TGTGCCAGCAGCCTCGACAGGCCAGGGGGGAACACTGAAGCTTTCTTT,CASSLDRPGGNTEAFF
TRBJ1-4,.,.,15,TRBV2,TGTGCCAGCAGTAAAATCACAGCAACTAATGAAAAACTGTTTTTT,CASSKITATNEKLFF
TRBJ2-3,.,.,17,TRBV6-1,TGTGCCAGCAGTGAAAGAAATTTCGGGGCTAGTGCAGATACGCAGTATTTT,CASSERNFGASADTQYF
TRBJ2-1,medium-sized,TRBD2,15,TRBV7-9,TGTGCCAGCAGCTTTTCACGCGGGAGGGGCAATGAGCAGTTCTTC,CASSFSRGRGNEQFF
TRBJ1-2,.,.,15,TRBV18,TGTGCCAGCTCACCTTCCCCCGACAGGACCTTGGGCTACACCTTC,CASSPSPDRTLGYTF
TRBJ1-2,once,.,14,TRBV15,TGTGCCACCAGCAGAGATAGTCAGGGTCGGGGCTACACCTTC,CATSRDSQGRGYTF
TRBJ2-1,.,.,13,TRBV19,TGTGCCACCTCTTCGGGGGCTTACAATGAGCAGTTCTTC,CATSSGAYNEQFF
TRBJ1-1,.,TRBD1,17,TRBV5-4,TGTGCCAGCAGCGCCCGTACAGGGGGCGCGGGGAACACTGAAGCTTTCTTT,CASSARTGGAGNTEAFF
TRBJ2-7,once,TRBD2,13,TRBV10-2,TGCGCCAGCAAACTAGCGGCTGGGGACGAGCAGTACTTC,CASKLAAGDEQYF
TRBJ2-1,once,TRBD2,12,TRBV5-4,TGTGCCAGCGGACTAGGGGCCAATGAGCAGTTCTTC,CASGLGANEQFF
TRBJ2-1,.,.,16,TRBV11-2,TGTGCCAGCAGCTTAGTGTCGTCGGGGGCGGCGGTTGAGCAGTTCTTC,CASSLVSSGAAVEQFF
TRBJ2-2,.,.,15,TRBV9,TGTGCCAGCAGCTGGGGTGAAGGGACGACCGGGGAGCTGTTTTTT,CASSWGEGTTGELFF
TRBJ2-1,.,TRBD1,13,TRBV7-3,TGTGCCAGCAGTAAACAGGGGGGAAATGAGCAGTTCTTC,CASSKQGGNEQFF
TRBJ1-1,medium-sized,.,15,TRBV19,TGTGCCAGTAGTCCCCCGGGGAGTTCCAGAAGTCGGGCTTTCTTT,CASSPPGSSRSRAFF
TRBJ2-2,.,TRBD1,16,TRBV18,TGTGCCAGCTCACCCCAGGACAGGATTTCGTCCGGGGAGCTGTTTTTT,CASSPQDRISSGELFF
TRBJ1-1,.,.,14,TRBV2,TGTGCCAGCAGTGCGGTCCAGTTGAACACTGAAGCTTTCTTT,CASSAVQLNTEAFF
TRBJ1-2,.,TRBD1,13,TRBV29-1,TGCAGCGTTGTCTTCGACAGGGTCGGTGGCTACACCTTC,CSVVFDRVGGYTF
TRBJ2-3,few,TRBD1,15,TRBV5-6,TGTGCCAGCTGCCGGGACAGGGGCATCACAGATACGCAGTATTTT,CASCRDRGITDTQYF
TRBJ2-7,.,.,15,TRBV5-1,TGCGCCAGCCGACTTGAGGGCCGGGCGACCTACGAGCAGTACTTC,CASRLEGRATYEQYF
TRBJ1-1,.,.,14,TRBV2,TGTGCCAGCAGAGTCGGGATAGGGAGCGCTGAAGCTTTCTTT,CASRVGIGSAEAFF
TRBJ2-2,.,TRBD1,17,TRBV7-9,TGTGCCAGCAGCTTCCCCCGGACAGGATCCTACACCGGGGAGCTGTTTTTT,CASSFPRTGSYTGELFF
TRBJ2-2,.,.,14,TRBV7-3,TGTGCCAGCAGCCTACTGGGACTTGTAGGGGAGCTGTTTTTT,CASSLLGLVGELFF
TRBJ1-3,.,.,15,TRBV12-5,TGTGCTAGTGGTTTGGGACAGAGCTCTGGAAACACCATATATTTT,CASGLGQSSGNTIYF
TRBJ1-3,.,.,17,TRBV18,TGTGCCAGCTCACCCACTCGAGCAGGGACTAGTGAGAACACCATATATTTT,CASSPTRAGTSENTIYF
TRBJ2-5,.,.,13,TRBV13,TGTGCCAGCAGCTTAGTAGCGGAGGGGACCCAGTACTTC,CASSLVAEGTQYF
TRBJ1-3,.,.,16,TRBV2,TGTGCCAGCAGGGATCCTAGACAGAGCTCTGGAAACACCATATATTTT,CASRDPRQSSGNTIYF
TRBJ1-2,.,.,13,TRBV9,TGTGCCAGCAGCGTAGGGCCAGATGACGGCTACACCTTC,CASSVGPDDGYTF
TRBJ2-2,few,.,13,TRBV2,TGTGCCAGCAGTGAAGAGAACACCGGGGAGCTGTTTTTT,CASSEENTGELFF
TRBJ2-2,.,.,15,TRBV5-1,TGCGCCAGCAGCTTGATAGACTTCGCGCACGGGGAGCTGTTTTTT,CASSLIDFAHGELFF
TRBJ2-2,.,TRBD2,17,TRBV5-1,TGCGCCAGCAGCTTGCTTCCGCGGGGGACGGACACCGGGGAGCTGTTTTTT,CASSLLPRGTDTGELFF
TRBJ2-2,.,.,14,TRBV7-3,TGTGCCAGCAGCTTTTCAAAGGCCACCGGGGAGCTGTTTTTT,CASSFSKATGELFF
TRBJ2-6,.,.,20,TRBV18,TGTGCCAGCTCACCGGGGCAACAGGGGAGGGTGAGCTCTGGGGCCAACGTCCTGACTTTC,CASSPGQQGRVSSGANVLTF
TRBJ2-7,.,.,15,TRBV5-1,TGCGCCAGCAGCCCGGGGGACAGTACGGTCTACGAGCAGTACTTC,CASSPGDSTVYEQYF
TRBJ1-4,.,TRBD1,13,TRBV29-1,TGCAGCGCTTCCGGGACAGGGAATGAAAAACTGTTTTTT,CSASGTGNEKLFF
TRBJ1-1,few,TRBD1,13,TRBV4-2,TGTGCCAGCGGGCCCAGGGGGAACGCTGAAGCTTTCTTT,CASGPRGNAEAFF
TRBJ2-7,.,.,13,TRBV5-4,TGTGCCAGCAGTTTTGGGGGAACTTACGAGCAGTACTTC,CASSFGGTYEQYF
TRBJ2-5,once,.,15,TRBV11-2,TGTGCCAGCAGCCAACGGGACGGTCTGAGGGAGACCCAGTACTTC,CASSQRDGLRETQYF
TRBJ2-7,.,.,14,TRBV6-5,TGTGCCAGCAGTTATGAGCCCCGGGTCTACGAGCAGTACTTC,CASSYEPRVYEQYF
TRBJ2-3,few,TRBD2,17,TRBV10-3,TGTGCCATCAGTGATGGGGGACTAGCGGGGGGCACAGATACGCAGTATTTT,CAISDGGLAGGTDTQYF
TRBJ1-2,.,.,13,TRBV7-9,TGTGCCAGCAGCTCCGGCGACAACTATGGCTACACCTTC,CASSSGDNYGYTF
TRBJ2-2,once,TRBD2,15,TRBV27,TGTGCCAGCAGTACTAGCGGGGGCTTCCCCGGGGAGCTGTTTTTT,CASSTSGGFPGELFF
TRBJ2-7,.,.,14,TRBV11-2,TGTGCCAGCAGCTTAGCGACGGTCTCCTACGAGCAGTACTTC,CASSLATVSYEQYF
TRBJ1-2,.,.,14,TRBV5-6,TGTGCCAGCGGGGACGGTGGTACTAACTATGGCTACACCTTC,CASGDGGTNYGYTF
TRBJ2-7,.,TRBD2,14,TRBV28,TGTGCCAGCGCCTCTAGCGGGAGCTCTCGAGAGCAGTACTTC,CASASSGSSREQYF
TRBJ2-7,.,.,12,TRBV10-2,TGCGCCAGCAGATTAACAGGGAGTGAGCAGTACTTC,CASRLTGSEQYF
TRBJ1-2,.,.,13,TRBV6-6,TGTGCCAGCAGTTACATCTCGCGGAATGGCTACACCTTC,CASSYISRNGYTF
TRBJ1-4,.,.,13,TRBV2,TGTGCCAGCAGTGAAACCCGCGCGGGGGAACTGTTTTTT,CASSETRAGELFF
TRBJ2-1,.,TRBD1,18,TRBV19,TGTGCCAGTAGTATAGATCGGGCAGGGGGCAACTCCTACAATGAGCAGTTCTTC,CASSIDRAGGNSYNEQFF
TRBJ1-5,.,.,14,TRBV18,TGTGCCAGCTCCAACCAGGCGGGGCGTCAGCCCCAGCATTTT,CASSNQAGRQPQHF
TRBJ2-1,.,TRBD1,15,TRBV10-1,TGCGCCAGCAGTGAGACAGACAGGGCAGACAATGAGCAGTTCTTC,CASSETDRADNEQFF